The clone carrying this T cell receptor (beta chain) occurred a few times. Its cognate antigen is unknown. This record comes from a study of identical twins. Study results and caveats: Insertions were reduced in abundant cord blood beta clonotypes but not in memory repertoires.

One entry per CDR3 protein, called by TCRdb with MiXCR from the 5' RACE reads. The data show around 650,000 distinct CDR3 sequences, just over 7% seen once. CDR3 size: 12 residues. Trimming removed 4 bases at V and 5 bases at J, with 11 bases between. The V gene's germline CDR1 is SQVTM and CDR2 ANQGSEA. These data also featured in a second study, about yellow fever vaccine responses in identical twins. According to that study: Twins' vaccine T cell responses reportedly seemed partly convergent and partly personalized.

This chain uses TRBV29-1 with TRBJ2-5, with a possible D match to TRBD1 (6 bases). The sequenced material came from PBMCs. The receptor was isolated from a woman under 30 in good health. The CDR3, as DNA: TGCAGCGTTGGGTCTGGGGGCGAGACCCAGTACTTC. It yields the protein CSVGSGGETQYF.